Listed below are T cell receptor beta chains from one sample, sequenced in a study of a mutant IDH1 vaccine in newly diagnosed glioma. The protocol was immunoSEQ multiplex PCR, while the TCRdb copy is restricted to in-frame clones and leaves out a portion. The sample yields around 53,000 clones, roughly 80% seen once. The antigens of these receptors remain unknown. The sample in question was PBMCs, obtained from a glioma patient whose treatment included an IDH1 peptide vaccine. These receptors were obtained from a middle-aged man with glioma. Both conserved end residues are part of each CDR3. The D gene is left open where the match is weak. Some rows have no size entry. The others give once, few or many, or a class for an expanded clone.

TRBV7-9,-,TRBJ1-5,-,TGTGCCGGCCAGGCTAGCAATCAGCCCCAGCATTTT,CAGQASNQPQHF
TRBV29-1,-,TRBJ1-1,TRBD1,TGCAGCGTTTCCACAGGGGAGGGCCTTGAAGCTTTCTTT,CSVSTGEGLEAFF
TRBV6-6,-,TRBJ1-1,-,TGTGCCATCTTCCAGGGGATCGAAGCTTTCTTT,CAIFQGIEAFF
TRBV6-1,-,TRBJ1-2,-,TGTGCCAGCAGTGAAGGAGGCAGGGGTGGGGGCTACACCTTC,CASSEGGRGGGYTF
TRBV5-8,-,TRBJ1-5,-,TGTGCCAGCAGCTTTGGGGGGTATCAGCCCCAGCATTTT,CASSFGGYQPQHF
TRBV6-6,-,TRBJ1-1,-,TGTGCCAGCAGTTACCCGCCTTCAGATGAAGCTTTCTTT,CASSYPPSDEAFF
TRBV6-6,-,TRBJ1-1,TRBD1,TGTGCCAGCAGTACTCAGGGGGCGGGTACTGAAGCTTTCTTT,CASSTQGAGTEAFF
TRBV9,-,TRBJ2-3,-,TGTGCCAGCAGCGTAATGGGGACAGATACGCAGTATTTT,CASSVMGTDTQYF
TRBV6-1,once,TRBJ2-7,-,TGTGCCAGCAGTACCCTACCGGACACATCCTACGAGCAGTACTTC,CASSTLPDTSYEQYF
TRBV30,few,TRBJ1-1,-,TGTGCCTGGAGTGTAGGGCAGCTGAACACTGAAGCTTTCTTT,CAWSVGQLNTEAFF
TRBV27,-,TRBJ2-2,-,TGTGCCAGCAGTTTATCGGCCGGGGAGCTGTTTTTT,CASSLSAGELFF
TRBV6-1,-,TRBJ1-1,-,TGTGCCAGCAGTGAAGCGGAGAACACTGAAGCTTTCTTT,CASSEAENTEAFF
TRBV6-5,-,TRBJ1-1,-,TGTGCCAGCAGCCCCGGGACGGGGAACACTGAAGCTTTCTTT,CASSPGTGNTEAFF
TRBV2,once,TRBJ1-4,TRBD1,TGTGCCAGCAGTAAGGACAGGGGGCTTGAAAAACTGTTTTTT,CASSKDRGLEKLFF
TRBV2,-,TRBJ2-2,TRBD1,TGTGCCAGCAGCGGGACAGGGAGGAGCACCGGGGAGCTGTTTTTT,CASSGTGRSTGELFF
TRBV6-5,-,TRBJ2-2,-,TGTGCCAGCAGTTACGATTACGCGAACACCGGGGAGCTGTTTTTT,CASSYDYANTGELFF
TRBV25-1,-,TRBJ1-6,TRBD1,TGTGCCAGCGGGGGACAGTATAATTCACCCCTCCACTTT,CASGGQYNSPLHF
TRBV2,-,TRBJ1-2,TRBD1,TGTGCCAGCATGACAGGGAACGACTATGGCTACACCTTC,CASMTGNDYGYTF
TRBV29-1,-,TRBJ1-3,-,TGCAGCGTTGAGGACAGAGGAACTGGAAACACCATATATTTT,CSVEDRGTGNTIYF
TRBV4-1,-,TRBJ1-5,TRBD1,TGCGCCAGCAGCCAAGGGTCCACAGGGGGCGAGAATCAGCCCCAGCATTTT,CASSQGSTGGENQPQHF
TRBV4-1,-,TRBJ1-4,-,TGCGCCAGCAGCCTAAGGGGGTTGGGTGAAAAACTGTTTTTT,CASSLRGLGEKLFF
TRBV4-2,-,TRBJ1-4,-,TGTGCCAGCAGCCAAGGGTTAGGGGGATCAACTAATGAAAAACTGTTTTTT,CASSQGLGGSTNEKLFF
TRBV2,-,TRBJ1-2,-,TGTGCCAGCAGTGAGTGGGAACTTAACTATGGCTACACCTTC,CASSEWELNYGYTF
TRBV29-1,-,TRBJ1-5,TRBD1,TGCAGCGTCGACAGGGGCGACGATAGCAATCAGCCCCAGCATTTT,CSVDRGDDSNQPQHF
TRBV13,-,TRBJ1-2,TRBD1,TGTGCCAGCAGCCAACAGGGGGCGGGGGGCTACACCTTC,CASSQQGAGGYTF
TRBV6-5,-,TRBJ2-5,TRBD2,TGTGCCAGCAGACAACCCGCTAGCGGGGGTGAGACCCAGTACTTC,CASRQPASGGETQYF
TRBV2,-,TRBJ2-7,TRBD1,TGTGCCAGCAGGAGACAGGGTACCTCCTACGAGCAGTACTTC,CASRRQGTSYEQYF
TRBV2,once,TRBJ2-5,-,TGTGCCAGCAGTGGGGCGGGCGGACAAGAGACCCAGTACTTC,CASSGAGGQETQYF
TRBV9,-,TRBJ1-5,TRBD1,TGTGCCAGCAGCCCCAATGGACAGGGGGGTCAGCCCCAGCATTTT,CASSPNGQGGQPQHF
TRBV14,-,TRBJ1-4,TRBD1,TGTGCCAGCAGCCAAAGAGGGACAGGGAATAATGAAAAACTGTTTTTT,CASSQRGTGNNEKLFF
TRBV25-1,-,TRBJ1-6,-,TGTGCCAGCAGTGTGGGGACGCCGAATTCACCCCTCCACTTT,CASSVGTPNSPLHF
TRBV30,-,TRBJ1-5,-,TGTGCCTGGATGTCTGGAGACCCTAATCAGCCCCAGCATTTT,CAWMSGDPNQPQHF
TRBV7-6,-,TRBJ1-1,-,TGTGCCAGCAGCCCCCCGAGGGCGAACACTGAAGCTTTCTTT,CASSPPRANTEAFF
TRBV4-1,-,TRBJ1-4,-,TGCGCCAGCAGCCAGGGGACGGTAGCAACTAATGAAAAACTGTTTTTT,CASSQGTVATNEKLFF
TRBV19,-,TRBJ1-5,-,TGTGCCAGTCGACATGGAAGGAATCAGCCCCAGCATTTT,CASRHGRNQPQHF
TRBV10-3,few,TRBJ1-1,-,TGTGCCATCAGACGGGTAGTAGAGAACACTGAAGCTTTCTTT,CAIRRVVENTEAFF
TRBV10-2,-,TRBJ1-2,-,TGCGCCACCACGGACGGAGACTATGGCTACACCTTC,CATTDGDYGYTF